The sample holds a few counts of the clone carrying this TCR beta chain. The germline gives CDR1 SGHNT, CDR2 YENEEA. With 5 bases removed from V and 5 bases from J, the gap between germline ends came to 22 bases. The CDR3 covers 16 residues. These data belong to a study of T cells in localized non-small cell lung cancer. Repertoires were generated with immunoSEQ multiplex PCR, while TCRdb's copy carries only in-frame clones and drops some. The data hold about 2,300 clones, with 24% observed a single time. The chain joins TRBV11-3 to TRBJ2-7; TRBD1 is a possible D gene (6 bases). The sequenced sample was lung tumor tissue, obtained before any cancer treatment. The TCR comes from a woman between 35 and 75 years old with stage II squamous cell lung carcinoma. The CDR3 DNA sequence: TGTGCCAGCAGCCCCCAAGGTGGGACACTGGACCACGAGCAGTACTTC. It translates to CASSPQGGTLDHEQYF. The whole variable domain, remainder taken from reference TRBV11-3 and TRBJ2-7, is EAGVVQSPRYKIIEKKQPVAFWCNPISGHNTLYWYLQNLGQGPELLIRYENEEAVDDSQLPKDRFSAERLKGVDSTLKIQPAELGDSAVYLCASSPQGGTLDHEQYFGPGTRLTVT.